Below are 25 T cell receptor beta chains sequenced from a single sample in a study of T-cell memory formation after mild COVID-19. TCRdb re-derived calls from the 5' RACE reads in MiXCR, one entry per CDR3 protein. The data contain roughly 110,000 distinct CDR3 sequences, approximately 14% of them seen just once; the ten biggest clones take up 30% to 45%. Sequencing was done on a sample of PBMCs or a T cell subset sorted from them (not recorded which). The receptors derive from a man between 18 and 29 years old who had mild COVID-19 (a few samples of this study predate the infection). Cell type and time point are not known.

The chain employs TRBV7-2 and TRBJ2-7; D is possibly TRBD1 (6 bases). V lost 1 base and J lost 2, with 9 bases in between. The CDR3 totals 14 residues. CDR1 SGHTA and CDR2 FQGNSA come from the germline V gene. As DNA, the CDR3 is TGTGCCAGCAGCTTAGAGTGGGACACCTACGAGCAGTACTTC. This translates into CASSLEWDTYEQYF.

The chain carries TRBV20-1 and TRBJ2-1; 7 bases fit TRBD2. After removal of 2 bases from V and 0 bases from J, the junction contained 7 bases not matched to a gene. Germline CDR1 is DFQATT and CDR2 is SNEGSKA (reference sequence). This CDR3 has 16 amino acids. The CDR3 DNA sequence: TGCAGTGCTAGACTCCGGGGGGTTAGCTCCTACAATGAGCAGTTCTTC. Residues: CSARLRGVSSYNEQFF.

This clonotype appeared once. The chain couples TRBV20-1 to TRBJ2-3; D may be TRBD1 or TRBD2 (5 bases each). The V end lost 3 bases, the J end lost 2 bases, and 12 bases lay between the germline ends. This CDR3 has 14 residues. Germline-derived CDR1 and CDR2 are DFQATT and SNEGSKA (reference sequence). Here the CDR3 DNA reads TGCAGTGCTAGGGGACGGGGCACCACAGATACGCAGTATTTT. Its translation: CSARGRGTTDTQYF.

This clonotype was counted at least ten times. CDR3 sequence reads: CASSPSLVRELFF. The CDR3 DNA sequence: TGCGCCAGCAGCCCATCTCTGGTCCGGGAGCTGTTTTTT. V usage is TRBV5-1 and J usage is TRBJ2-2; no reliable D call. With 4 bases removed from V and 9 bases from J, the gap between germline ends came to 13 bases. Germline V gene data show CDR1 as SGHRS and CDR2 as YFSETQ. This CDR3 has 13 residues.

The CDR3 region is CASSPLGREVPDTQYF. CDR3 coding DNA: TGTGCCAGCAGCCCCCTAGGGAGGGAAGTCCCAGATACGCAGTATTTT. The chain joins TRBV4-2 to TRBJ2-3, with 7 bases lining up with TRBD2. Per germline, CDR1 LGHNA and CDR2 YNFKEQ. V lost 4 bases, J lost 4 bases, and 11 bases stayed unmatched. The CDR3 consists of 16 residues.

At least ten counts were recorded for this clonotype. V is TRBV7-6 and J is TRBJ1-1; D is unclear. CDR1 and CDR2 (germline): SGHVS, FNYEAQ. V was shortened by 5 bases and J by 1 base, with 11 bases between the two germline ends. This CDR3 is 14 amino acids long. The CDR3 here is CASSPGSRNTEAFF. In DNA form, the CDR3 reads TGTGCCAGCAGCCCGGGGTCGCGGAACACTGAAGCTTTCTTT.

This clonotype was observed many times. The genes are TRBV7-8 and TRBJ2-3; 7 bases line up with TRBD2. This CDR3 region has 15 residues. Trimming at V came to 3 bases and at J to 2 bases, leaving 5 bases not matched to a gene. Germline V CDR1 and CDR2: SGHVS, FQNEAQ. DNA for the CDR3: TGTGCCAGCAGCTTCATCGGGGGGAACACAGATACGCAGTATTTT. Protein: CASSFIGGNTDTQYF.

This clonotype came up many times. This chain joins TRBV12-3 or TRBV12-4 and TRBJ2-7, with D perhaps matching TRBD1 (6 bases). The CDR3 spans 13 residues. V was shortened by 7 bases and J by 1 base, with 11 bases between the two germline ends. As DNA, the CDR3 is TGTGCCAGCATAACGACAGGTTCCTACGAGCAGTACGTC. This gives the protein CASITTGSYEQYV.

CDR3: CASSQDPSNGYTF. The DNA for the CDR3 is TGTGCCAGCAGCCAAGATCCGTCTAATGGCTACACCTTC. The J gene is TRBJ1-2, the V gene TRBV14; no clear D. Trimming took 0 bases from V and 6 from J, leaving 8 bases between them. This CDR3 has 13 residues. The germline CDR1 and CDR2 sequences are SGHDN and FVKESK.

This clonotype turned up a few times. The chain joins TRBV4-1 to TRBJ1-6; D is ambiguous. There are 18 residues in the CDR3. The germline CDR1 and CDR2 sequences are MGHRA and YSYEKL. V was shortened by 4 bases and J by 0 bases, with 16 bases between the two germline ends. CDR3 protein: CASSLKDRVDSYNSPLHF. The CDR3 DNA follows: TGCGCCAGCAGCCTCAAGGACCGGGTGGACTCCTATAATTCACCCCTCCACTTT.

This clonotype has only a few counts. The CDR3 DNA reads as TGTGCCAGTAGCGTGCTAGGACCGAGCTTAACAGATACGCAGTATTTT. Its translation is CASSVLGPSLTDTQYF. V gene TRBV19 combines with J gene TRBJ2-3; D gene ambiguous. The CDR3 loop spans 16 amino acids. Between the trimmed V and J ends, which lost 6 bases and 3 bases, there was a span of 19 bases. From germline, CDR1 is LNHDA and CDR2 SQIVND (reference sequence).

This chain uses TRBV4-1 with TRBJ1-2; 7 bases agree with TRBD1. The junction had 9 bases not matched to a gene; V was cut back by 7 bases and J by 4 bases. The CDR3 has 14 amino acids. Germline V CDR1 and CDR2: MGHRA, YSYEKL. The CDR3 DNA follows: TGCGCCAGCAATCAAAACAGGGGAGTCTATGGCTACACCTTC. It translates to CASNQNRGVYGYTF.

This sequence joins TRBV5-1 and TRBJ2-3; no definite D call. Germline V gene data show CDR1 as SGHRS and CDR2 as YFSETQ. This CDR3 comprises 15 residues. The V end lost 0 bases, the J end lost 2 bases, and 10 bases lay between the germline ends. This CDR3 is CASSLAPKSTDTQYF. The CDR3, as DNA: TGCGCCAGCAGCTTGGCTCCAAAATCCACAGATACGCAGTATTTT. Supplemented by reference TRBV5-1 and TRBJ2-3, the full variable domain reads KAGVTQTPRYLIKTRGQQVTLSCSPISGHRSVSWYQQTPGQGLQFLFEYFSETQRNKGNFPGRFSGRQFSNSRSEMNVSTLELGDSALYLCASSLAPKSTDTQYFGPGTRLTVL.

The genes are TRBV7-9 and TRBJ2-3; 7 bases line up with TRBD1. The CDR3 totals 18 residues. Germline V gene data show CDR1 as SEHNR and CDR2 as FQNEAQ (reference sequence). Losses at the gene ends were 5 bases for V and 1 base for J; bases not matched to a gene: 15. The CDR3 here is CASSIRRQGLTGTDTQYF. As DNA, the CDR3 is TGTGCCAGCAGCATCCGGCGACAGGGCCTGACGGGCACAGATACGCAGTATTTT.

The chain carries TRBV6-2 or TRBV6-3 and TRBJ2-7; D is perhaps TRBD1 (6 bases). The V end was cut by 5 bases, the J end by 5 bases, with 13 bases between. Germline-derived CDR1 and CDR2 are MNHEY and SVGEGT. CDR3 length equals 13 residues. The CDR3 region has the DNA TGTGCCAGCAGTACCCTACAGGGCCACGAGCAGTACTTC. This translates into CASSTLQGHEQYF.

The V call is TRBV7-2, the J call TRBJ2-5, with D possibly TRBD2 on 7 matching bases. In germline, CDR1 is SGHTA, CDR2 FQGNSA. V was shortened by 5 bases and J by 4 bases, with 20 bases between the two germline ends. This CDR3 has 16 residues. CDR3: CASSPRDGGLRETQYF. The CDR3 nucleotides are TGTGCCAGCAGCCCGAGAGACGGGGGGCTTCGAGAGACCCAGTACTTC.

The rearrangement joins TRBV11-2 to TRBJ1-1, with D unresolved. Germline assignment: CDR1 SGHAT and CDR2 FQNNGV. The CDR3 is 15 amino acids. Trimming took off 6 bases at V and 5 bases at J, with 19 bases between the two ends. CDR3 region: CASRMAVGNVTEAFF. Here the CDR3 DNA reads TGTGCCAGCAGAATGGCGGTGGGGAATGTGACTGAAGCTTTCTTT.

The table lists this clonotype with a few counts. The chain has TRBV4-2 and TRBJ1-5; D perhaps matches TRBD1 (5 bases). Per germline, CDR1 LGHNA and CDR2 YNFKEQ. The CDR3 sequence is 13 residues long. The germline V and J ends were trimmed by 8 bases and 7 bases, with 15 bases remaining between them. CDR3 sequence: CASGLGGSQPQHF. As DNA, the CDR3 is TGTGCCAGCGGCTTGGGGGGTAGCCAGCCCCAGCATTTT.

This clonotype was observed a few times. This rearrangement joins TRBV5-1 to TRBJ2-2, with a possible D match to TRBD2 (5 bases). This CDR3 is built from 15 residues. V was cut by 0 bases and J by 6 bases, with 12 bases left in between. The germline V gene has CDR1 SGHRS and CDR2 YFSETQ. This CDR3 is CASSLASYLSGELFF. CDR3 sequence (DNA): TGCGCCAGCAGCTTGGCTAGCTATTTATCCGGGGAGCTGTTTTTT.

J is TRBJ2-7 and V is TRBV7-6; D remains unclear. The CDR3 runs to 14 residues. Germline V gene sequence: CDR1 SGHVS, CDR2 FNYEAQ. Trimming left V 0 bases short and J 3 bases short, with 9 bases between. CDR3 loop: CASSLAGLHYEQYF. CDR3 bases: TGTGCCAGCAGCTTAGCGGGTCTTCACTACGAGCAGTACTTC.

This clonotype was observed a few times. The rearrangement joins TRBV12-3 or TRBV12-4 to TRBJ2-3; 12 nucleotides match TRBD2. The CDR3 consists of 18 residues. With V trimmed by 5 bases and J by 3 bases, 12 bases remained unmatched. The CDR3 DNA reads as TGTGCCAGCAGTCGCGACTGGGCTAGCGGGGGGGCTACAGATACGCAGTATTTT. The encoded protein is CASSRDWASGGATDTQYF.

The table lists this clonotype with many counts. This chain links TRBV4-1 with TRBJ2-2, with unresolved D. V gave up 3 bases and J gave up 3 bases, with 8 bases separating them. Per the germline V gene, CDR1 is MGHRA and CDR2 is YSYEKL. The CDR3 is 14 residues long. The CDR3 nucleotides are TGCGCCAGCAGCCATAGTTGGGACACCGGGGAGCTGTTTTTT. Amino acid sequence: CASSHSWDTGELFF.

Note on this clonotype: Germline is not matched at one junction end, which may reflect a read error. CDR3 amino acids: CASSERVQLVF. The CDR3 DNA reads as TGTGCCAGCAGTGAGCGGGTTCAACTGGTCTTC. The chain combines TRBV2 with TRBJ2-1, with D perhaps TRBD2 (5 bases). The CDR3 extends over 11 amino acids. CDR1 SNHLY and CDR2 FYNNEI come from the germline V gene.

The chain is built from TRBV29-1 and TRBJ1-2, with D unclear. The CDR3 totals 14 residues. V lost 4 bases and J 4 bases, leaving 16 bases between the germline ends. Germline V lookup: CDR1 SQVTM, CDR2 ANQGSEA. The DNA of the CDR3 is TGCAGCGTTGTCGAGAGCGGCTCCCGCTATGGCTACACCTTC. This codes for CSVVESGSRYGYTF.

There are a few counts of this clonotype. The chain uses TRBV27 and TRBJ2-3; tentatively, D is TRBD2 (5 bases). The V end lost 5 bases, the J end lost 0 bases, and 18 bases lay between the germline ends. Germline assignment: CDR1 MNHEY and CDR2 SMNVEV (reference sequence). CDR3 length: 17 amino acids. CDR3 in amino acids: CASSQTRAGFSTDTQYF. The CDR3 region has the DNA TGTGCCAGCAGTCAAACTCGTGCGGGCTTTAGCACAGATACGCAGTATTTT.